The 21 T cell receptor beta chains given below trace back to one sample, sequenced in a study of glioma-infiltrating T cells after dendritic cell vaccination. Profiled with immunoSEQ multiplex PCR; TCRdb holds only in-frame clones, not every one. The sample comprises 55,000 to 75,000 clones, about four fifths of which are singletons, and around a sixth rests with the top ten. Documented time point: after dendritic cell vaccination, including at tumor progression/relapse. The source material was blood, sampled after dendritic cell vaccination. These receptors all stem from a human donor with glioblastoma.

This chain uses TRBV7-2 with TRBJ2-7; 10 bases align to TRBD1. CDR1 is SGHTA, CDR2 FQGNSA, per germline. CDR3 size: 14 residues. The V segment lost 3 bases and the J segment 4 bases; nucleotides outside the gene matches: 3. CDR3 residues: CASSLTGGIYEQYF. The CDR3 nucleotides read TGTGCCAGCAGCTTGACAGGGGGCATATACGAGCAGTACTTC. The full variable domain, completed using reference TRBV7-2 and TRBJ2-7, is GAGVSQSPSNKVTEKGKDVELRCDPISGHTALYWYRQSLGQGLEFLIYFQGNSAPDKSGLPSDRFSAERTGGSVSTLTIQRTQQEDSAVYLCASSLTGGIYEQYFGPGTRLTVT.

The chain recombines TRBV7-2 with TRBJ2-7; TRBD1 matches 10 bases. Germline V gives CDR1 SGHTA, CDR2 FQGNSA. The CDR3 length is 14 residues. After removal of 3 bases from V and 6 bases from J, the junction contained 5 bases not matched to a gene. CDR3 DNA sequence: TGTGCCAGCAGCTTCGGGACAGGGGTGGTCGAGCAGTACTTC. Protein product: CASSFGTGVVEQYF.

The chain employs TRBV7-6 and TRBJ2-7; possible D gene TRBD1, 6 bases. The CDR3 has 15 amino acids. Deletions cut 1 base from V and 2 bases from J, with 12 bases between. Germline V gene sequence: CDR1 SGHVS, CDR2 FNYEAQ. The CDR3 DNA reads as TGTGCCAGCAGCTTAGATAGTCAGGGGCCCTACGAGCAGTACTTC. This translates into CASSLDSQGPYEQYF.

The gene calls are TRBV5-6 and TRBJ2-7; 8 nucleotides align to TRBD1. The ends lost 0 bases at V and 4 bases at J; junction bases unmatched: 6. CDR1 is SGHDT, CDR2 YYEEEE, per germline. The CDR3 totals 15 residues. The CDR3 bases are TGTGCCAGCAGCTTGGGTCAGGGGGCGAGGTACGAGCAGTACTTC. Amino acid sequence: CASSLGQGARYEQYF.

This chain connects TRBV7-9 to TRBJ2-1; no clear D. Trimming took 4 bases from V and 5 from J, leaving 9 bases between them. The germline CDR1 and CDR2 sequences are SEHNR and FQNEAQ (reference sequence). The CDR3 is 13 residues long. This CDR3 reads CASSSNSNNEQFF. CDR3 nucleotide sequence: TGTGCCAGCAGCTCAAACAGTAACAATGAGCAGTTCTTC.

The chain carries TRBV27 and TRBJ1-1; no clear D. This CDR3 contains 13 residues. Trimming took 3 bases from V and 10 from J, leaving 15 bases between them. CDR1 is MNHEY, CDR2 SMNVEV, per germline (reference sequence). The CDR3 DNA follows: TGTGCCAGCAGTTTTGGTGTGGAGGCGCGAGCTTTCTTT. Protein product: CASSFGVEARAFF.

V gene TRBV2 combines with J gene TRBJ2-5, with 7 positions matching TRBD2. The J call is doubtful: the DNA matches TRBJ2-7 better. Germline-derived CDR1 and CDR2 are SNHLY and FYNNEI. This CDR3 has 14 amino acids. The CDR3 sequence: CASRPGTNYNEQYF. The CDR3 DNA reads as TGTGCCAGCAGACCCGGGACTAATTACAACGAGCAGTACTTC.

V is TRBV7-9 and J is TRBJ1-2; tentatively, D is TRBD1 (5 bases). V lost 7 bases, J lost 8 bases, and 17 bases lay in between. There are 13 residues in the CDR3. Germline assignment: CDR1 SEHNR and CDR2 FQNEAQ (reference sequence). CDR3 loop: CASNLGHNLGYTF. CDR3 DNA: TGTGCCAGCAACCTCGGACACAACCTCGGCTACACCTTC. Looking up the rest from reference TRBV7-9 and TRBJ1-2 gives the full variable domain: DTGVSQNPRHKITKRGQNVTFRCDPISEHNRLYWYRQTLGQGPEFLTYFQNEAQLEKSRLLSDRFSAERPKGSFSTLEIQRTEQGDSAMYLCASNLGHNLGYTFGSGTRLTVV.

This clone was detected only a few times. The genes are TRBV10-3 and TRBJ2-2; no reliable D call. The CDR3 sequence is 17 residues long. CDR1 is ENHRY and CDR2 is SYGVKD in the germline V gene. Between the trimmed V and J ends, which lost 4 bases and 0 bases, there was a span of 15 bases. CDR3 sequence reads: CAISARSSSSNTGELFF. In DNA form, the CDR3 reads TGTGCCATCAGTGCCAGGTCCTCCTCTTCGAACACCGGGGAGCTGTTTTTT.

The chain links TRBV5-1 to TRBJ1-2; TRBD1 matches at 7 bases. V shed 7 bases and J 3 bases; nucleotides not matched to a gene: 9. Germline CDR1 and CDR2: SGHRS and YFSETQ. This CDR3 has 14 amino acids. The CDR3 sequence is CASWTGQPDYGYTF. CDR3 sequence (DNA): TGCGCCAGCTGGACAGGCCAACCGGACTATGGCTACACCTTC.

The rearrangement uses TRBV6-5 and TRBJ1-2; D may be TRBD1 (6 bases). Germline V gene data show CDR1 as MNHEY and CDR2 as SVGAGI. Trimming removed 6 bases at V and 5 bases at J, with 16 bases between. The CDR3 extends over 14 amino acids. CDR3 protein: CASRTGTLGYGYTF. CDR3 coding DNA: TGTGCCAGCAGGACCGGGACACTGGGGTATGGCTACACCTTC.

This clone has a single count. The V call is TRBV4-1, the J call TRBJ2-5, with D possibly TRBD1 on 6 matching bases. Germline lookup yields CDR1 MGHRA and CDR2 YSYEKL. The length of the CDR3 is 16 residues. Trimming stripped 0 bases from V and 0 bases from J, with 11 bases between. Written as DNA, the CDR3 is TGCGCCAGCAGCCAAGAAACAGGGCAAAACCAAGAGACCCAGTACTTC. Protein product: CASSQETGQNQETQYF.

The chain is built from TRBV5-1 and TRBJ2-3; TRBD1 is a possible D gene (6 bases). CDR1 is SGHRS and CDR2 is YFSETQ in the germline V gene. The germline V and J ends were trimmed by 0 bases and 4 bases, with 12 bases remaining between them. CDR3 length: 15 amino acids. In nucleotides, the CDR3 is TGCGCCAGCAGCTTGGAAACAGGGAGATCAGATACGCAGTATTTT. Translating gives CASSLETGRSDTQYF.

This clone was counted a few times. The gene calls are TRBV5-3 and TRBJ1-3, with D tentatively TRBD1 (5 bases). TRBV5-3 is placed among ORFs of uncertain function. There are 14 residues in the CDR3. Deletions cut 2 bases from V and 3 bases from J, with 9 bases between. The CDR3 here is CARSLKGCGNTIYF. DNA of the CDR3: TGTGCCAGAAGCTTAAAGGGGTGTGGAAACACCATATATTTT.

In this sample, this clone turned up once. This rearrangement joins TRBV5-1 to TRBJ2-7; TRBD2 agrees at 10 bases. V lost 6 bases and J lost 2; bases outside the gene matches: 11. Germline V CDR1 and CDR2: SGHRS, YFSETQ. The CDR3 totals 16 residues. This CDR3 reads CASTDRLAGATYEQYF. CDR3 in DNA: TGCGCCAGCACGGACAGGCTAGCGGGGGCTACCTACGAGCAGTACTTC.

The genes are TRBV19 and TRBJ1-2; 8 nucleotides agree with TRBD1. This CDR3 has 13 amino acids. V lost 7 bases and J lost 8; bases outside the gene matches: 9. CDR1 LNHDA and CDR2 SQIVND come from the germline V gene (reference sequence). CDR3 sequence: CASTPDRAWGYTF. The CDR3 DNA reads TGTGCCAGTACCCCGGACAGGGCCTGGGGCTACACCTTC. Using reference TRBV19 and TRBJ1-2 for the parts outside the CDR3, the full variable domain is DGGITQSPKYLFRKEGQNVTLSCEQNLNHDAMYWYRQDPGQGLRLIYYSQIVNDFQKGDIAEGYSVSREKKESFPLTVTSAQKNPTAFYLCASTPDRAWGYTFGSGTRLTVV.

The chain employs TRBV7-2 and TRBJ2-5; D is possibly TRBD1 (6 bases). CDR1 is SGHTA, CDR2 FQGNSA, per germline. The CDR3 is 14 amino acids. V lost 8 bases and J lost 0, with 13 bases in between. CDR3: CASQQGGDQETQYF. The CDR3, as DNA: TGTGCCAGCCAACAAGGGGGAGACCAAGAGACCCAGTACTTC.

The chain recombines TRBV25-1 with TRBJ2-2, with unresolved D. CDR1 is MGHDK, CDR2 SYGVNS, per germline. Trimming took 3 bases from V and 6 from J, leaving 8 bases between them. The CDR3 runs to 13 residues. Here the CDR3 reads CASSDPFSGELFF. The CDR3 nucleotides are TGTGCCAGCAGTGATCCGTTTTCCGGGGAGCTGTTTTTT.

The chain joins TRBV5-1 to TRBJ2-2; D is perhaps TRBD1 (6 bases). The CDR3 is made up of 14 amino acids. Germline V gene data show CDR1 as SGHRS and CDR2 as YFSETQ. V was trimmed by 4 bases and J by 6 bases, leaving 13 bases between them. CDR3 in amino acids: CASSQGPPAGELFF. Written as DNA, the CDR3 is TGCGCCAGCAGCCAGGGGCCACCCGCCGGGGAGCTGTTTTTT.

CDR3: CAWSVWQGRETQYF. As DNA, the CDR3 is TGTGCCTGGAGTGTATGGCAGGGAAGAGAGACCCAGTACTTC. V is TRBV30 and J is TRBJ2-5, with a possible D match to TRBD1 (5 bases). Germline CDR1 GTSNPN, CDR2 SVGIG (reference sequence). This CDR3 has 14 amino acids. V lost 0 bases to trimming and J lost 4 bases, with 12 bases between them.

In DNA, the CDR3 is TGTGCCACCCCACGGGGATGGGGAACAGATACGCAGTATTTT. Its translation is CATPRGWGTDTQYF. This sequence joins TRBV2 and TRBJ2-3, with TRBD2 as a possible D gene (5 bases). CDR1 and CDR2 from the germline V gene are SNHLY and FYNNEI. Trimming cost V 10 bases and J 3 bases, with 17 bases left between them. This CDR3 is built from 14 residues.